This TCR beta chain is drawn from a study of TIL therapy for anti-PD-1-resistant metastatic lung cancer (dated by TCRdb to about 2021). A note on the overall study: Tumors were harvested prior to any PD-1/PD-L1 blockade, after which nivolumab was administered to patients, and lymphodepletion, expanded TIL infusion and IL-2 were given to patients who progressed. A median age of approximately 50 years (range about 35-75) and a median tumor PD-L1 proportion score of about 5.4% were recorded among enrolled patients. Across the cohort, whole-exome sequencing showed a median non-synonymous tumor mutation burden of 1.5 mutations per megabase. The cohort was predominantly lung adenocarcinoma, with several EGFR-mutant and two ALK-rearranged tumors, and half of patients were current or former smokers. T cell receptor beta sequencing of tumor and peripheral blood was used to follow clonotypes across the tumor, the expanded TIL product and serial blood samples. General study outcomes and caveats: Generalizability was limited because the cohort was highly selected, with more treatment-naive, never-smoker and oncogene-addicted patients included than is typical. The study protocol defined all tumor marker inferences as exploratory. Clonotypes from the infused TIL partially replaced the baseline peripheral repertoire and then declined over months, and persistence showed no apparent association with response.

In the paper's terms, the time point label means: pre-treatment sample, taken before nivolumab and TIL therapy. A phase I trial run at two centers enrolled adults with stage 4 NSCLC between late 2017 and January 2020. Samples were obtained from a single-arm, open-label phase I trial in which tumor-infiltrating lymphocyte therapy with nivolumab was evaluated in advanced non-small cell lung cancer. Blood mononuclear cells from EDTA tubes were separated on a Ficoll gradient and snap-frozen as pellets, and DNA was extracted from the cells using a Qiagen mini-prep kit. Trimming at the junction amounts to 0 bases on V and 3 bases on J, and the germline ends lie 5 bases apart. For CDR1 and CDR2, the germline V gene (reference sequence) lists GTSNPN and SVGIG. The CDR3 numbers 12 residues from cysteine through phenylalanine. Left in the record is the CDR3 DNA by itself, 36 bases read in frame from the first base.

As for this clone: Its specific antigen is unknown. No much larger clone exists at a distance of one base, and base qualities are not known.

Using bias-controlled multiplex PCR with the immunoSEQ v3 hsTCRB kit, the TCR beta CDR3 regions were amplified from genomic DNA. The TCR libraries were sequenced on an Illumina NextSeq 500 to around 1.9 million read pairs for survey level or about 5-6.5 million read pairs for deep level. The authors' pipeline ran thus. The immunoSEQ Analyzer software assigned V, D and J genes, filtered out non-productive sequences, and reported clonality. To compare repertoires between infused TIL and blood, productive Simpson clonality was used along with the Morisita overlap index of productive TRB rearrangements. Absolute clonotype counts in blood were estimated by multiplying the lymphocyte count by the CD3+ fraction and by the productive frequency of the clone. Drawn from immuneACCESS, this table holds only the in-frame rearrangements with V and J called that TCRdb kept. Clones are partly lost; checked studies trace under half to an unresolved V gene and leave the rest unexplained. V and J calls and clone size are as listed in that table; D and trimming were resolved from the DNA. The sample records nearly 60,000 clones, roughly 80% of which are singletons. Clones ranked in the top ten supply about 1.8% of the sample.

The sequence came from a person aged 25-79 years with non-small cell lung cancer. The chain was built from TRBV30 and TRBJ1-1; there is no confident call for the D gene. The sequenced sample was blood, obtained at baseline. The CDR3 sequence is CAWSVMYTEAFF. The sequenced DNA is TGTGCCTGGAGTGTAATGTACACTGAAGCTTTCTTT.